The 28 T cell receptor beta chains presented below share a single source sample, sequenced in a study of blood T cell repertoires in COVID-19. TCRdb keeps only in-frame clones here, not all; method: immunoSEQ multiplex PCR. The sample includes more than 200,000 clones, 88% seen only once; the top ten take around 2%. Sequencing was done on a sample of peripheral blood. The source is a middle-aged woman who had recovered from COVID-19.

V usage is TRBV9 and J usage is TRBJ1-2; TRBD1 matches at 7 bases. The CDR3 spans 13 residues. V gave up 3 bases and J gave up 5 bases; unmatched junction bases: 4. CDR1 is SGDLS, CDR2 YYNGEE, per germline. Here the CDR3 reads CASSARDSYGYTF. CDR3 sequence (DNA): TGTGCCAGCAGCGCGCGGGACAGTTATGGCTACACCTTC. Combining the CDR3 with reference TRBV9 and TRBJ1-2 gives the whole variable domain DSGVTQTPKHLITATGQRVTLRCSPRSGDLSVYWYQQSLDQGLQFLIQYYNGEERAKGNILERFSAQQFPDLHSELNLSSLELGDSALYFCASSARDSYGYTFGSGTRLTVV.

This sequence joins TRBV3-1 (or the pseudogene TRBV3-2) and TRBJ2-1; 10 positions agree with TRBD2. V lost 5 bases and J lost 1; bases outside the gene matches: 8. The germline V gene has CDR1 LGHDT and CDR2 YNNKEL (reference sequence). This CDR3 comprises 17 residues. This CDR3 is CASSAQAAGGSYNEQFF. As DNA, the CDR3 is TGTGCCAGCAGCGCACAGGCAGCGGGAGGGTCCTACAATGAGCAGTTCTTC.

The chain is built from TRBV19 and TRBJ1-2, with 7 bases fitting TRBD1. The CDR3 spans 14 residues. The germline gives CDR1 LNHDA, CDR2 SQIVND (reference sequence). Germline trimming cut 4 bases from V and 4 bases from J; bases unmatched to any gene: 6. The chain's CDR3 is CASSSRGERYGYTF. The CDR3 region has the DNA TGTGCCAGTAGTAGCAGGGGGGAACGCTATGGCTACACCTTC.

The chain couples TRBV6-5 to TRBJ2-4; 11 bases are a match to TRBD2. Germline values: CDR1 MNHEY, CDR2 SVGAGI. Trimming cost V 6 bases and J 3 bases; bases outside gene matches: 4. The CDR3 has 15 amino acids. CDR3 nucleotides: TGTGCCAGCAGCTTGACTAGCGGGGTCAAAAACATTCAGTACTTC. It encodes CASSLTSGVKNIQYF.

The rearrangement joins TRBV5-1 to TRBJ2-7; D is possibly TRBD1 (5 bases). V lost 0 bases, J lost 3 bases, and 7 bases lay in between. The germline gives CDR1 SGHRS, CDR2 YFSETQ. The CDR3 covers 13 residues. The CDR3 DNA is TGCGCCAGCAGCTTGGGACAGCACTACGAGCAGTACTTC. Translated: CASSLGQHYEQYF.

The chain uses TRBV3-1 (or the pseudogene TRBV3-2) and TRBJ2-1, with D possibly matching TRBD2 (6 bases). Per germline, CDR1 LGHDT and CDR2 YNNKEL (reference sequence). With 8 bases removed from V and 1 base from J, the gap between germline ends came to 15 bases. This CDR3 comprises 15 residues. This chain's CDR3 is CASCDFGGSYNEQFF. In nucleotides, the CDR3 is TGTGCCAGCTGCGATTTTGGGGGGTCCTACAATGAGCAGTTCTTC.

This clone was observed a handful of times. The chain has TRBV5-6 and TRBJ1-1; D is ambiguous. With 4 bases removed from V and 4 bases from J, the gap between germline ends came to 14 bases. The CDR3 runs to 14 residues. The germline V gene has CDR1 SGHDT and CDR2 YYEEEE. The CDR3 reads CASSAAGESTEAFF. In DNA, the CDR3 is TGTGCCAGCAGCGCCGCCGGGGAATCCACTGAAGCTTTCTTT. Combining the CDR3 with reference TRBV5-6 and TRBJ1-1 gives the whole variable domain DAGVTQSPTHLIKTRGQQVTLRCSPKSGHDTVSWYQQALGQGPQFIFQYYEEEERQRGNFPDRFSGHQFPNYSSELNVNALLLGDSALYLCASSAAGESTEAFFGQGTRLTVV.

The V gene is TRBV7-6, the J gene TRBJ2-1, with 14 bases identical to TRBD2. The CDR3 is made up of 18 amino acids. Germline loops: CDR1 SGHVS, CDR2 FNYEAQ. V was clipped by 5 bases and J by 6 bases; unmatched bases: 12. The CDR3: CASSQGTSGRMGGNEQFF. As DNA, the CDR3 is TGTGCCAGCAGCCAAGGGACTAGCGGGAGAATGGGGGGCAATGAGCAGTTCTTC.

V gene TRBV6-5 combines with J gene TRBJ2-7; 7 nucleotides align to TRBD2. Per germline, CDR1 MNHEY and CDR2 SVGAGI. Trimming removed 6 bases from V and 5 bases from J; junction bases left unmatched: 10. This CDR3 has 14 amino acids. The CDR3 is CASSPPGTTDEQYF. The CDR3 coding sequence is TGTGCCAGCAGCCCACCTGGGACTACAGACGAGCAGTACTTC.

This chain connects TRBV9 to TRBJ2-1; tentatively, D is TRBD2 (7 bases). Germline CDR1 reads SGDLS; CDR2 reads YYNGEE. Trimming removed 4 bases at V and 4 bases at J, with 15 bases between. This CDR3 spans 15 amino acids. CDR3 sequence reads: CASSPAGAVYNEQFF. The DNA for the CDR3 is TGTGCCAGCAGCCCTGCGGGGGCCGTTTACAATGAGCAGTTCTTC.

The genes are TRBV11-1 and TRBJ2-1; the match to TRBD2 covers 8 bases. Germline V gene data show CDR1 as SGHAT and CDR2 as FQDESV (reference sequence). The V and J ends lost 4 bases and 5 bases, in that order; junction bases with no gene match: 7. This CDR3 has 15 residues. The CDR3 nucleotides read TGTGCCAGCAGCTGGGGCCGGGAGGGAAACAATGAGCAGTTCTTC. Translated: CASSWGREGNNEQFF.

The chain links TRBV3-1 (or the pseudogene TRBV3-2) to TRBJ1-6; 9 bases are shared with TRBD1. V shed 4 bases and J 9 bases; nucleotides not matched to a gene: 1. Germline V gene lookup returns CDR1 LGHDT and CDR2 YNNKEL (reference sequence). The CDR3 length is 13 residues. Written as DNA, the CDR3 is TGTGCCAGCAGCCTGGACAGGGGTTCACCCCTCCACTTT. Protein product: CASSLDRGSPLHF.

This rearrangement joins TRBV19 to TRBJ1-1, with D hard to call. The CDR3 length is 15 residues. CDR1 and CDR2 (germline): LNHDA, SQIVND (reference sequence). The ends were cut back, 6 bases at V and 1 base at J, with 15 bases in the middle. CDR3 DNA: TGTGCCAGTAGCAAATATCAAGCAACGAACACTGAAGCTTTCTTT. The encoded protein is CASSKYQATNTEAFF.

The chain has TRBV7-6 and TRBJ2-7, with TRBD1 identical over 9 bases. CDR1 and CDR2 from the germline V gene are SGHVS and FNYEAQ. Trimming cost V 6 bases and J 4 bases; bases outside gene matches: 7. This CDR3 is built from 14 residues. CDR3: CASRDRDRDYEQYF. CDR3 bases: TGTGCCAGCAGAGACCGGGACAGGGATTACGAGCAGTACTTC.

This clone was detected a few times. This chain joins TRBV6-1 and TRBJ1-1; D remains unclear. This CDR3 contains 15 residues. Looked up from germline, CDR1 is MNHNS and CDR2 is SASEGT. V was trimmed by 2 bases and J by 7 bases, leaving 17 bases between them. The chain's CDR3 is CASSERLTGRGEAFF. The CDR3 DNA follows: TGTGCCAGCAGTGAACGGCTGACGGGTCGCGGTGAAGCTTTCTTT.

The chain combines TRBV19 with TRBJ1-1; TRBD1 aligns across 7 bases. V dropped 5 bases and J dropped 7; count of bases not matched to a gene: 10. CDR3 length: 14 amino acids. The germline V gene encodes CDR1 LNHDA and CDR2 SQIVND (reference sequence). The CDR3 is CASSLRDRPNEAFF. DNA for the CDR3: TGTGCCAGTAGTCTTCGGGACAGACCGAATGAAGCTTTCTTT.

The chain has TRBV7-2 and TRBJ1-4; a weak D match, TRBD1 (6 bases). There are 18 residues in the CDR3. Germline CDR1 is SGHTA and CDR2 is FQGNSA. The germline V and J ends were trimmed by 1 base and 6 bases, with 21 bases remaining between them. The CDR3 bases are TGTGCCAGCAGCTTAGGGGGGCACGGTTTCATATCCTATGAAAAACTGTTTTTT. It translates to CASSLGGHGFISYEKLFF.

J is TRBJ1-2 and V is TRBV19; D not resolved. The V end lost 8 bases, the J end lost 8 bases, and 9 bases lay between the germline ends. This CDR3 has 10 residues. Germline V lookup: CDR1 LNHDA, CDR2 SQIVND (reference sequence). The CDR3 loop is CASGTEGYTF. The CDR3, as DNA: TGTGCCAGTGGTACGGAGGGCTACACCTTC.

This clone has a single count. The chain combines TRBV28 with TRBJ2-1; 7 bases align to TRBD1. The CDR3 sequence is 16 residues long. With V trimmed by 5 bases and J by 4 bases, 11 bases remained unmatched. The V gene's germline CDR1 is MDHEN and CDR2 SYDVKM. The CDR3 region is CASSPLKGQSYNEQFF. CDR3 DNA: TGTGCCAGCAGTCCCCTTAAGGGACAGAGTTACAATGAGCAGTTCTTC.

J is TRBJ2-2 and V is TRBV10-1; D not resolved. The germline CDR1 and CDR2 sequences are WNHNN and SYGVQD (reference sequence). The CDR3 length is 13 residues. Trimming left V 5 bases short and J 5 bases short, with 9 bases between. CDR3 residues: CASSPLLTGELFF. The DNA of the CDR3 is TGCGCCAGCAGTCCCCTCTTAACCGGGGAGCTGTTTTTT.

The chain employs TRBV4-3 and TRBJ1-2; perhaps TRBD1 as D (5 bases). The CDR3 length is 13 residues. Germline values: CDR1 LGHNA, CDR2 YSLEER. Trimming shortened V by 3 bases and J by 4 bases, and 9 bases separated the two germline ends. CDR3 in DNA: TGCGCCAGCAGCCACCAGGGCGCCTATGGCTACACCTTC. It specifies CASSHQGAYGYTF.

This chain uses TRBV18 with TRBJ1-4, with a possible D match to TRBD1 (5 bases). CDR1 is KGHSH, CDR2 LQKENI, per germline. The V gene lost 0 bases and the J gene lost 4 bases, with 15 bases spanning the gap. The CDR3 is made up of 17 amino acids. The CDR3 here is CASSPPAATGYNEKLFF. The CDR3 DNA reads as TGTGCCAGCTCACCACCGGCGGCTACAGGTTATAATGAAAAACTGTTTTTT.

The chain is built from TRBV11-2 and TRBJ2-7, with 11 bases fitting TRBD2. This CDR3 comprises 14 residues. Germline-derived CDR1 and CDR2 are SGHAT and FQNNGV. The V segment lost 5 bases and the J segment 2 bases; nucleotides outside the gene matches: 2. CDR3 in DNA: TGTGCCAGCAGCCGACTAGCGGGACCCTACGAGCAGTACTTC. This sequence encodes CASSRLAGPYEQYF.

This clone has just a few counts. The chain employs TRBV4-1 and TRBJ1-2; D remains ambiguous. Per germline, CDR1 MGHRA and CDR2 YSYEKL. This CDR3 spans 13 amino acids. V dropped 0 bases and J dropped 4 bases, with 6 bases sitting between them. CDR3 in amino acids: CASSQERGYGYTF. Here the CDR3 DNA reads TGCGCCAGCAGCCAAGAACGAGGCTATGGCTACACCTTC.

The rearrangement uses TRBV24-1 and TRBJ1-5; possible D gene TRBD1, 5 bases. The V end lost 5 bases, the J end lost 3 bases, and 10 bases lay between the germline ends. The CDR3 sequence is 14 residues long. Germline V gene sequence: CDR1 KGHDR, CDR2 SFDVKD. The DNA for the CDR3 is TGTGCCACCAGTGGGGGGGGGTTCAATCAGCCCCAGCATTTT. Amino acids: CATSGGGFNQPQHF.

This chain uses TRBV28 with TRBJ2-3; 9 nucleotides agree with TRBD2. The CDR3 is 14 residues long. V was clipped by 7 bases and J by 6 bases; unmatched bases: 8. Germline V lookup: CDR1 MDHEN, CDR2 SYDVKM. CDR3 residues: CASNSLAGLDTQYF. The CDR3 DNA reads TGTGCCAGCAACTCGCTAGCGGGGTTGGATACGCAGTATTTT.

J is TRBJ1-2 and V is TRBV7-9; 7 nucleotides agree with TRBD1. The trim removed 11 bases at V and 2 bases at J, leaving 5 bases unmatched. Germline V gene lookup returns CDR1 SEHNR and CDR2 FQNEAQ (reference sequence). The CDR3 loop spans 12 amino acids. CDR3 sequence (DNA): TGTGCCGGGGGACAGAGAAACTATGGCTACACCTTC. It specifies CAGGQRNYGYTF.

Here the CDR3 DNA reads TGTGCCATCAAGGGGACAGGGTATTCACCCCTCCACTTT. Protein product: CAIKGTGYSPLHF. The chain joins TRBV10-3 to TRBJ1-6, with 9 nucleotides matching TRBD1. The CDR3 contains 13 residues. Germline V gene lookup returns CDR1 ENHRY and CDR2 SYGVKD. Trimming took 7 bases from V and 8 from J; bases not matched to a gene: 3.